These 18 T cell receptor beta chains originate from one sample sequenced in a study of shared clonotypes between healthy human individuals. Only in-frame clones appear in the TCRdb table, and some are missing; sequencing was by immunoSEQ multiplex PCR. The sample shows some 2.1 million clones, around 95% of them seen only once. The specimen sequenced was naive CD4+ T cells sorted from blood. The subset is: CD45RA+ positively selected. Receptors originate from a man younger than 35 in good health.

The rearrangement uses TRBV5-1 and TRBJ2-7; TRBD1 might be the D (5 bases). CDR3 length equals 15 residues. Per germline, CDR1 SGHRS and CDR2 YFSETQ. Trimming took off 3 bases at V and 0 bases at J, with 13 bases between the two ends. This CDR3 reads CASSSNTGSSYEQYF. As DNA, the CDR3 is TGCGCCAGCAGCTCCAATACAGGTTCCTCCTACGAGCAGTACTTC.

J is TRBJ1-5 and V is TRBV5-8; TRBD1 agrees at 7 bases. Germline V gives CDR1 SGHTS, CDR2 YDEGEE. The junction had 14 bases not matched to a gene; V was cut back by 3 bases and J by 2 bases. The CDR3 sequence is 18 residues long. The CDR3 DNA sequence: TGTGCCAGCAGCTCCGGGACAGAGTCCCTTAATCGCAATCAGCCCCAGCATTTT. This codes for CASSSGTESLNRNQPQHF.

This chain connects TRBV20-1 to TRBJ2-7, with D hard to call. The germline CDR1 and CDR2 sequences are DFQATT and SNEGSKA (reference sequence). The ends were cut back, 5 bases at V and 2 bases at J, with 7 bases in the middle. CDR3 length: 11 residues. The CDR3 DNA is TGCAGTGCTGGGAATACCTACGAGCAGTACTTC. Translated, it gives CSAGNTYEQYF.

This sequence joins TRBV30 and TRBJ1-2; TRBD1 aligns across 7 bases. The CDR3 totals 15 residues. With V trimmed by 3 bases and J by 2 bases, 9 bases remained unmatched. CDR1 and CDR2 (germline): GTSNPN, SVGIG (reference sequence). CDR3 DNA sequence: TGTGCCTGGAGACGAACAGGGGACCGAAACTATGGCTACACCTTC. Translated: CAWRRTGDRNYGYTF.

The chain is built from TRBV7-2 and TRBJ2-7; D not certain. The length of the CDR3 is 16 residues. V dropped 1 base and J dropped 0 bases, with 13 bases sitting between them. CDR1 SGHTA and CDR2 FQGNSA come from the germline V gene. The CDR3 here is CASSLVGSPSSYEQYF. CDR3 bases: TGTGCCAGCAGCTTAGTTGGCAGTCCGAGCTCCTACGAGCAGTACTTC.

The genes are TRBV5-1 and TRBJ2-7; the match to TRBD2 covers 15 bases. The CDR3 extends over 15 amino acids. V gave up 0 bases and J gave up 6 bases; unmatched junction bases: 1. Germline V lookup: CDR1 SGHRS, CDR2 YFSETQ. The CDR3 DNA reads TGCGCCAGCAGCTTGGCGGGACTAGCGGGAGGCGAGCAGTACTTC. Translation: CASSLAGLAGGEQYF.

This sequence joins TRBV21-1 and TRBJ1-2; the table's D gene call, TRBD1, was not cross checked with the DNA. TRBV21-1 is classified as a pseudogene. The CDR3 runs 14 residues. The CDR3, as DNA: TGTGCCAGCAGCAGTCATACAGGGGGCAATGGCTACACCTTC. Its translation is CASSSHTGGNGYTF.

A single count supports this clone. The V gene is TRBV4-1, the J gene TRBJ2-5; no clear D. This CDR3 region has 17 residues. CDR1 is MGHRA and CDR2 is YSYEKL in the germline V gene. The V and J ends lost 1 base and 1 base respectively, with 16 bases between them. The CDR3 here is CASSQVSLVSFQETQYF. The CDR3 DNA follows: TGCGCCAGCAGCCAAGTGTCGTTAGTTTCGTTCCAAGAGACCCAGTACTTC.

This clone was picked up one time. The chain uses TRBV30 and TRBJ2-6; TRBD1 is a possible D gene (6 bases). This CDR3 region has 12 residues. The germline gives CDR1 GTSNPN, CDR2 SVGIG (reference sequence). The V end lost 4 bases, the J end lost 6 bases, and 7 bases lay between the germline ends. The CDR3, as DNA: TGTGCCTGGAACAGGGCGGCCAACGTCCTGACTTTC. It is translated as CAWNRAANVLTF.

The V gene is TRBV4-1, the J gene TRBJ1-1; 9 bases match TRBD1. The ends lost 4 bases at V and 4 bases at J; junction bases unmatched: 10. The CDR3 totals 16 residues. Germline assignment: CDR1 MGHRA and CDR2 YSYEKL. This chain's CDR3 is CASSLHRTGVPTEAFF. DNA of the CDR3: TGCGCCAGCAGCCTCCATCGGACAGGGGTGCCCACTGAAGCTTTCTTT.

The V gene is TRBV5-4, the J gene TRBJ2-3; D gene uncertain. This CDR3 contains 13 residues. Germline-derived CDR1 and CDR2 are SGHNT and YYREEE (reference sequence). Trimming took off 5 bases at V and 0 bases at J, with 7 bases between the two ends. The CDR3 loop is CASSQRSTDTQYF. CDR3 bases: TGTGCCAGCAGTCAACGGAGCACAGATACGCAGTATTTT.

Of note for this clone: The sample carries other DNA sequences with the same CDR3. The rearrangement joins TRBV7-2 to TRBJ2-7; 12 bases line up with TRBD1. This CDR3 contains 15 residues. Germline V lookup: CDR1 SGHTA, CDR2 FQGNSA. With V trimmed by 2 bases and J by 7 bases, 6 bases remained unmatched. The CDR3 DNA reads as TGTGCCAGCAGCTTACGGGGACAGGGGGCGGGAGAGCAGTACTTC. It encodes CASSLRGQGAGEQYF.

This chain joins TRBV5-1 and TRBJ1-1; no definite D call. Trimming removed 2 bases from V and 8 bases from J, with 7 bases in between. The CDR3 is 11 amino acids. Germline CDR1 is SGHRS and CDR2 is YFSETQ. CDR3 nucleotides: TGCGCCAGCAGCTTTTCGGGAGAAGCTTTCTTT. Encoded protein: CASSFSGEAFF.

The rearrangement joins TRBV10-1 to TRBJ2-2; D is possibly TRBD1 (6 bases). Per the germline V gene, CDR1 is WNHNN and CDR2 is SYGVQD (reference sequence). V shed 10 bases and J shed 5 bases, with 11 bases lying between them. The length of the CDR3 is 12 residues. CDR3 protein: CATRGMTGELFF. CDR3 sequence (DNA): TGCGCCACCAGGGGTATGACCGGGGAGCTGTTTTTT.

As DNA, the CDR3 is TGTGCCAGTAGAAAAACAGGGAGGAGCACTGAAGCTTTCTTT. It specifies CASRKTGRSTEAFF. V and J are TRBV19 and TRBJ1-1; D is perhaps TRBD1 (6 bases). V dropped 6 bases and J dropped 4 bases, with 15 bases sitting between them. This CDR3 spans 14 amino acids. Germline CDR1 and CDR2: LNHDA and SQIVND (reference sequence).

V gene TRBV7-8 combines with J gene TRBJ1-6, with TRBD1 matching over 7 bases. Germline trimming cut 3 bases from V and 8 bases from J; bases unmatched to any gene: 10. This CDR3 contains 16 residues. The germline CDR1 and CDR2 sequences are SGHVS and FQNEAQ. CDR3 bases: TGTGCCAGCAGCTTTATCCAGGGGGTGATCGATTCACCCCTCCACTTT. Translated, it gives CASSFIQGVIDSPLHF.

The chain carries TRBV7-2 and TRBJ2-7; the match to TRBD1 covers 8 bases. V was clipped by 5 bases and J by 0 bases; unmatched bases: 6. This CDR3 is 15 amino acids long. Germline V lookup: CDR1 SGHTA, CDR2 FQGNSA. CDR3 protein: CASSILTGASYEQYF. Written as DNA, the CDR3 is TGTGCCAGCAGCATACTGACAGGGGCCTCCTACGAGCAGTACTTC.

The chain has TRBV21-1 and TRBJ1-2; whether TRBD1, the table's D call, matches the DNA was not checked. TRBV21-1 is recorded as a pseudogene. The CDR3 contains 16 residues. The CDR3 region is CASSKGGQHSNYGYTF. CDR3 DNA sequence: TGTGCCAGCAGCAAAGGGGGACAGCATTCTAACTATGGCTACACCTTC.